The 14 T cell receptor beta chains reported below all come from one sample, sequenced in a study of blood T cell repertoires in COVID-19. Here immunoSEQ multiplex PCR was the method, and the copy in TCRdb shows in-frame clones only, minus some. The sample shows roughly 68,000 clones, around 90% of them seen only once. The material sequenced was PBMCs or T cells enriched from blood (not recorded which). The receptor source for this set is a woman aged 40 to 50 who had recovered from COVID-19.

In DNA form, the CDR3 reads TGTGCCAGCAGTTTATCGGGGAGGGGTGCTCAGTTCTTC. Translated, it gives CASSLSGRGAQFF. The chain uses TRBV28 and TRBJ2-1, with 7 positions matching TRBD2. V was pared by 1 base and J by 13 bases, with 7 bases of the junction left unmatched. The CDR3 consists of 13 residues. Germline CDR1 and CDR2: MDHEN and SYDVKM.

This clone was seen once. The DNA of the CDR3 is TGCAGCGTATTGGAGGGAAATCAGCCCCAGCATTTT. The encoded protein is CSVLEGNQPQHF. The chain combines TRBV29-1 with TRBJ1-5; no reliable D call. The germline gives CDR1 SQVTM, CDR2 ANQGSEA. CDR3 length equals 12 residues. Trimming removed 6 bases at V and 4 bases at J, with 10 bases between.

This rearrangement joins TRBV5-4 to TRBJ2-2; no clear D. Germline CDR1 is SGHNT and CDR2 is YYREEE (reference sequence). The CDR3 extends over 12 amino acids. The V end was cut by 4 bases, the J end by 5 bases, with 6 bases between. The CDR3 sequence is CASSPKTGELFF. DNA for the CDR3: TGTGCCAGCAGCCCAAAAACCGGGGAGCTGTTTTTT.

This chain links TRBV10-3 with TRBJ2-7; D might be TRBD1 (5 bases). Germline V gene sequence: CDR1 ENHRY, CDR2 SYGVKD. Trimming removed 6 bases at V and 3 bases at J, with 12 bases between. This CDR3 region has 13 residues. As DNA, the CDR3 is TGTGCCATCAGCGATGGGGCCTTCTACGAGCAGTACTTC. It specifies CAISDGAFYEQYF.

The rearrangement links TRBV5-6 to TRBJ1-2; D possibly corresponds to TRBD1 (6 bases). Germline assignment: CDR1 SGHDT and CDR2 YYEEEE. V was pared by 2 bases and J by 8 bases, with 19 bases between. This CDR3 spans 15 amino acids. CDR3 in DNA: TGTGCCAGCAGCTTCGCCGGGACACCCATTGGGGGCTACACCTTC. It yields the protein CASSFAGTPIGGYTF.

J is TRBJ1-2 and V is TRBV4-1; 7 bases are shared with TRBD1. V lost 1 base, J lost 8 bases, and 13 bases stayed unmatched. The CDR3 extends over 16 amino acids. Germline values: CDR1 MGHRA, CDR2 YSYEKL. Written as DNA, the CDR3 is TGCGCCAGCAGCCAAGGGAGGGGGCGACGACTTGGGGGCTACACCTTC. Protein sequence: CASSQGRGRRLGGYTF.

The J gene is TRBJ2-3, the V gene TRBV5-4; 10 bases agree with TRBD2. The CDR3 consists of 16 residues. Germline V gene lookup returns CDR1 SGHNT and CDR2 YYREEE (reference sequence). V was pared by 2 bases and J by 9 bases, with 12 bases of the junction left unmatched. CDR3 coding DNA: TGTGCCAGCAGCTTTGAAGCGGGGGGGATACATGGGACGCAGTATTTT. Protein: CASSFEAGGIHGTQYF.

CDR3 sequence: CASSPFRALRDNEQFF. CDR3 bases: TGCGCCAGCAGCCCATTCAGGGCCCTTCGGGACAATGAGCAGTTCTTC. J is TRBJ2-1 and V is TRBV5-1; TRBD1 is a possible D gene (5 bases). CDR3 length: 16 residues. Germline V gene lookup returns CDR1 SGHRS and CDR2 YFSETQ. V was cut by 4 bases and J by 5 bases, with 19 bases left in between.

The chain couples TRBV14 to TRBJ2-1; 7 bases fit TRBD1. In germline, CDR1 is SGHDN, CDR2 FVKESK. Trimming cost V 4 bases and J 5 bases; bases outside gene matches: 11. This CDR3 spans 16 amino acids. Here the CDR3 reads CASSPPLTGMDNEQFF. In nucleotides, the CDR3 is TGTGCCAGCAGCCCACCTTTGACAGGGATGGACAATGAGCAGTTCTTC. Full variable domain (missing parts from reference TRBV14 and TRBJ2-1): EAGVTQFPSHSVIEKGQTVTLRCDPISGHDNLYWYRRVMGKEIKFLLHFVKESKQDESGMPNNRFLAERTGGTYSTLKVQPAELEDSGVYFCASSPPLTGMDNEQFFGPGTRLTVL.

The DNA of the CDR3 is TGTGCCAGCAGCCCCCGGACAGGGATGAATGAGCAGTTCTTC. It yields the protein CASSPRTGMNEQFF. This chain connects TRBV5-4 to TRBJ2-1; 8 nucleotides line up with TRBD1. With V trimmed by 4 bases and J by 7 bases, 7 bases remained unmatched. The germline V gene encodes CDR1 SGHNT and CDR2 YYREEE (reference sequence). This CDR3 has 14 residues.

The chain links TRBV5-3 to TRBJ2-2; no firm D call. Being an ORF, TRBV5-3 has a function that is uncertain. This CDR3 contains 14 residues. Trimming stripped 1 base from V and 7 bases from J, with 11 bases between. The CDR3 sequence: CARSLNCVHGELFF. The CDR3 nucleotides are TGTGCCAGAAGCTTGAACTGCGTTCACGGGGAGCTGTTTTTT.

This clone was observed a few times. The rearrangement links TRBV6-4 to TRBJ1-5; D gene unclear. The length of the CDR3 is 16 residues. The V gene's germline CDR1 is MRHNA and CDR2 SNTAGT. Trimming left V 3 bases short and J 6 bases short, with 18 bases between. CDR3 in amino acids: CASSDMSGEPIQPQHF. The DNA of the CDR3 is TGTGCCAGCAGTGATATGTCCGGGGAGCCCATTCAGCCCCAGCATTTT.

This clone has only one observation. The chain joins TRBV18 to TRBJ1-3; 7 nucleotides agree with TRBD1. CDR3 length: 16 residues. Germline assignment: CDR1 KGHSH and CDR2 LQKENI. The V and J ends lost 2 bases and 0 bases, in that order; junction bases with no gene match: 4. The CDR3 nucleotides are TGTGCCAGCTCACCAGAGGACAGGATCTCTGGAAACACCATATATTTT. Protein sequence: CASSPEDRISGNTIYF.

The chain uses TRBV7-9 and TRBJ1-1; D gene uncertain. Looked up from germline, CDR1 is SEHNR and CDR2 is FQNEAQ (reference sequence). Trimming pared 1 base from V and 3 bases from J, leaving 9 bases between. This CDR3 region has 14 residues. The chain's CDR3 is CASSLGGRDTEAFF. CDR3 bases: TGTGCCAGCAGCTTAGGAGGTCGGGACACTGAAGCTTTCTTT. Based on the CDR3 plus reference TRBV7-9 and TRBJ1-1, the full variable domain is DTGVSQNPRHKITKRGQNVTFRCDPISEHNRLYWYRQTLGQGPEFLTYFQNEAQLEKSRLLSDRFSAERPKGSFSTLEIQRTEQGDSAMYLCASSLGGRDTEAFFGQGTRLTVV.